A selection of T cell receptor beta chains follows, all from one sample in a study of response to subunit inactivated influenza vaccine. TCRdb recomputed calls from the RT-PCR reads with MiXCR, one row per CDR3 protein. This sample carries fewer than 750,000 distinct CDR3 sequences, 14% of them seen once, and the ten largest clones take roughly 10%. Source: PBMCs from blood, taken 11 to 12 days after vaccination. Receptors originate from a man between 50 and 59 years old who received an inactivated influenza vaccine. The CDR3 runs from the conserved cysteine through the conserved F or W. A D gene is named only where the DNA matches it firmly. Rows may omit the clone size; those that give it use once, few, many or a size class.

TRBJ2-1 | NA | TRBV28 | NA | TGTGCCAGCAGAATGGGCGGGGGCATACGCAATGAGCAGTTCTTC | CASRMGGGIRNEQFF
TRBJ2-3 | TRBD2 | TRBV4-3 | many | TGCGCCAGCAGCCAAGATCTTTTAGCGGGAGATACGCAGTATTTT | CASSQDLLAGDTQYF
TRBJ2-2 | NA | TRBV7-9 | NA | TGTGCCAGCCCCTTGGAGGTACTGGGCACCGGGGAGCTGTTTTTT | CASPLEVLGTGELFF
TRBJ2-7 | TRBD1 | TRBV6-2/TRBV6-3 | NA | TGTGCCAGCACATCTCCAGGGACAGGGGGCCACGAGCAGTACTTC | CASTSPGTGGHEQYF
TRBJ1-1 | NA | TRBV7-2 | few | TGTGCCAGCAGAAAATCGGAGAACACTGAAGCTTTCTTT | CASRKSENTEAFF
TRBJ2-7 | NA | TRBV20-1 | NA | TGCAGTGCTAGAGACCTGCCCTCCTACGAGCAGTACTTC | CSARDLPSYEQYF
TRBJ2-2 | TRBD2 | TRBV10-1 | few | TGCGCCAGCACTAGCGGGACCACCGGGGAGCTGTTTTTT | CASTSGTTGELFF
TRBJ2-1 | NA | TRBV12-3/TRBV12-4 | few | TGTGCCAGCAGCCGCCCTTTTGGTTGGGGGGTTTACAATGAGCAGTTCTTC | CASSRPFGWGVYNEQFF
TRBJ1-5 | TRBD1 | TRBV6-5 | NA | TGTGCCAGCAGTTTAGACAGGGCGGGCAATCAGCCCCAGCATTTT | CASSLDRAGNQPQHF
TRBJ2-1 | NA | TRBV11-2 | many | TGTGCCAGCAGCTCACAGGGATCCGAGCAGTTCTTC | CASSSQGSEQFF
TRBJ2-7 | TRBD1 | TRBV27 | few | TGTGCCAGCAGTTCACAGGGGGCATACTCCTACGAGCAGTACTTC | CASSSQGAYSYEQYF
TRBJ1-3 | TRBD1 | TRBV12-3/TRBV12-4 | NA | TGTGCCAGCAGAAACACAGGGGGCGAAAACACCATATATTTT | CASRNTGGENTIYF
TRBJ2-3 | TRBD2 | TRBV5-1 | NA | TGCGCCAGCTATCGGACTAGCGGGGGGGCTGTAGATACGCAGTATTTT | CASYRTSGGAVDTQYF